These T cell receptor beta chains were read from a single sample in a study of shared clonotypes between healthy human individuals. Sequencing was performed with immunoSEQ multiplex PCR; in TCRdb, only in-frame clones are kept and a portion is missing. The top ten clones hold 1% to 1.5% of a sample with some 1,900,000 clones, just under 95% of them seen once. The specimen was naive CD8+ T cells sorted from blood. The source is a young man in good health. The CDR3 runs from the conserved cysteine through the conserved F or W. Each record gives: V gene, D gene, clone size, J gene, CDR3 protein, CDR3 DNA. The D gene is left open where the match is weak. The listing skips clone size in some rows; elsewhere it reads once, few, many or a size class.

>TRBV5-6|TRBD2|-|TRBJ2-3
CASSFSGRLERDTQYF
TGTGCCAGCAGCTTTAGCGGGAGGCTTGAGAGAGATACGCAGTATTTT
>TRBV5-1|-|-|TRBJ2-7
CASSLDKGTYEQYF
TGCGCCAGCAGCTTAGATAAGGGGACCTACGAGCAGTACTTC
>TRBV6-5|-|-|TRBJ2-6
CASFVAGANVLTF
TGTGCCAGCTTCGTTGCTGGGGCCAACGTCCTGACTTTC
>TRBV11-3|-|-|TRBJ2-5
CASSLDSEETQYF
TGTGCCAGCAGCTTAGACTCCGAAGAGACCCAGTACTTC
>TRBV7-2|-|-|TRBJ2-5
CASSPLFGSETQYF
TGTGCCAGCAGCCCCCTTTTCGGGAGCGAGACCCAGTACTTC
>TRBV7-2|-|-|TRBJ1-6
CASSSWGASYNSPLHF
TGTGCCAGCAGCTCTTGGGGGGCATCCTATAATTCACCCCTCCACTTT
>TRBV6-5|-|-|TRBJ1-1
CASRLVSGLNTEAFF
TGTGCCAGCAGACTAGTTTCGGGGTTGAACACTGAAGCTTTCTTT
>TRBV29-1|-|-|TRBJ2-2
CSVGDSYPTGELFF
TGCAGCGTTGGAGACAGCTACCCCACCGGGGAGCTGTTTTTT
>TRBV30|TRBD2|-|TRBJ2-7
CAWRRTGDTWGLAGGPTTWEQYF
TGTGCCTGGCGGAGGACAGGGGACACCTGGGGACTAGCGGGAGGACCAACTACGTGGGAGCAGTACTTC
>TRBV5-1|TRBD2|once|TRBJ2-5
CASSLMGLAAVSEGEGQYF
TGCGCCAGCAGCTTAATGGGACTAGCGGCTGTTTCTGAGGGAGAGGGCCAGTACTTC
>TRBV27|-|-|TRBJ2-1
CASSSEGFNEQFF
TGTGCCAGCAGTTCTGAAGGGTTTAATGAGCAGTTCTTC
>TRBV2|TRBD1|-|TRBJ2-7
CASSPGQGGGYSEQYF
TGTGCCAGCAGTCCCGGACAGGGAGGTGGATACAGCGAGCAGTACTTC
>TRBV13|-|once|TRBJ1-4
CASSSRQDHEKLFF
TGTGCCAGCAGCTCCCGACAGGATCATGAAAAACTGTTTTTT
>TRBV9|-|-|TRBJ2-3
CASSGPSTDTQYF
TGTGCCAGCAGCGGACCGAGCACAGATACGCAGTATTTT
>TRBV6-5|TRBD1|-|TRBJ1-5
CASRTGEDQPQHF
TGTGCCAGCCGGACAGGGGAAGACCAGCCCCAGCATTTT
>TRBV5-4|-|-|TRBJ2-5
CASSLGLGEETQYF
TGTGCCAGCAGCTTGGGGTTAGGAGAAGAGACCCAGTACTTC
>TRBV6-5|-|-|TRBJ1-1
CASSATPEAFF
TGTGCCAGCAGCGCCACACCAGAAGCTTTCTTT
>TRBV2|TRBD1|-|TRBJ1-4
CASSEDRGGPNEKLFF
TGTGCCAGCAGTGAGGACAGGGGTGGGCCTAATGAAAAACTGTTTTTT
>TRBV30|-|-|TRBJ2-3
CAACRDPTDTQYF
TGTGCAGCATGCAGGGATCCGACAGATACGCAGTATTTT
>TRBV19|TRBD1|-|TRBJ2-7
CASSAHPGTAFGEQYF
TGTGCCAGTAGTGCGCATCCCGGGACAGCATTTGGCGAGCAGTACTTC
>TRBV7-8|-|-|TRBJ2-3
CASSSYREGRTDTQYF
TGTGCCAGCAGCTCTTACAGGGAGGGTCGTACAGATACGCAGTATTTT
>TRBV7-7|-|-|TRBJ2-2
CASSPAFTTDTGELFF
TGTGCTAGCAGCCCGGCCTTCACAACAGACACCGGGGAGCTGTTTTTT
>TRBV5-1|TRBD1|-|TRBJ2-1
CASYPDRGRLNEQFF
TGCGCCAGCTATCCGGACAGGGGGCGCTTGAATGAGCAGTTCTTC
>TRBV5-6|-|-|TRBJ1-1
CASSLVGGRAEAFF
TGTGCCAGCAGCTTGGTTGGGGGTCGGGCTGAAGCTTTCTTT
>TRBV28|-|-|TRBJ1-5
CASTIGGQPQHF
TGTGCCAGCACCATCGGGGGTCAGCCCCAGCATTTT
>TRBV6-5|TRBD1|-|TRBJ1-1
CASSYSQGAGTEAFF
TGTGCCAGCAGTTACTCCCAGGGGGCAGGAACTGAAGCTTTCTTT
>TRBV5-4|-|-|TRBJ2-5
CASSSPGEETQYF
TGTGCCAGCAGCTCTCCAGGGGAGGAGACCCAGTACTTC
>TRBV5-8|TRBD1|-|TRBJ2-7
CASRDRPNYEQYF
TGTGCCAGCCGGGACAGGCCAAATTACGAGCAGTACTTC
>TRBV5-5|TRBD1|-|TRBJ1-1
CASSFPDRDTEAFF
TGTGCCAGCAGCTTCCCCGACAGGGACACTGAAGCTTTCTTT
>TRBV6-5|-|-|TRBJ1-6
CASSYSGGSYNSPLHF
TGTGCCAGCAGTTACTCCGGGGGATCATATAATTCACCCCTCCACTTT
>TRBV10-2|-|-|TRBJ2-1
CASSESDEQFF
TGCGCCAGCAGTGAGTCGGATGAGCAGTTCTTC
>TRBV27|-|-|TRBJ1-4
CASSFGTLSSELFF
TGTGCCAGCAGTTTCGGGACTCTGTCGTCGGAACTGTTTTTT
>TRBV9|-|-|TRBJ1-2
CASSVDGTAGYGYTF
TGTGCCAGCAGCGTAGATGGCACGGCGGGCTATGGCTACACCTTC
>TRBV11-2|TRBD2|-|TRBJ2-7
CASSSSLRRGSSYEQYF
TGTGCCAGCAGCTCATCGCTTCGGCGGGGGTCCTCCTACGAGCAGTACTTC
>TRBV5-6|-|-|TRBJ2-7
CASTFLGAYEQYF
TGTGCCAGCACATTCTTAGGCGCCTACGAGCAGTACTTC
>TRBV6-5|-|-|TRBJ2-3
CASSLTGASTDTQYF
TGTGCCAGCAGTCTTACAGGCGCTAGCACAGATACGCAGTATTTT
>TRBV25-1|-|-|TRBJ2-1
CASSVTVGEQFF
TGTGCCAGCAGCGTAACGGTAGGTGAGCAGTTCTTC
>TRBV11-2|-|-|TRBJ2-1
CASSSGGNEQFF
TGTGCCAGCAGCTCCGGGGGAAATGAGCAGTTCTTC
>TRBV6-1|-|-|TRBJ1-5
CASSDLTGYSNQPQHF
TGTGCCAGCAGTGACCTAACAGGTTATAGCAATCAGCCCCAGCATTTT
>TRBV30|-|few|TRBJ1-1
CAWSLGKAEAFF
TGTGCCTGGAGTTTGGGCAAGGCTGAAGCTTTCTTT